The present T cell receptor beta chain was sequenced within a study of blood T cell repertoires in COVID-19. Study-wide background: COVID-19 samples collected from the United States, Italy and Spain covered acute and convalescent phases. The cDNA or gDNA used as material had been derived from T cells, B-cell-depleted T cells, or PBMCs.

How the authors handled the data: Amplified reference gene primers provided the basis for estimating nucleated cell counts. Libraries were prepared by immunoSEQ multiplex PCR; TCRdb keeps only in-frame clonotypes and omits some of them. V and J calls and clone size are as listed in that table; D and trimming were resolved from the DNA. Of more than 200,000 clones listed, approximately 86% are singletons. V lost 3 bases and J lost 0, with 20 bases in between. From germline, CDR1 is LNHDA and CDR2 SQIVND (reference sequence). CDR3 length: 18 residues. This clonotype was sampled from a man younger than 45 with active or convalescent COVID-19. Sequences were obtained from peripheral blood. The chain links TRBV19 to TRBJ2-5; unclear D gene. The CDR3 sequence: CASSIPSAGESYQETQYF. As DNA, the CDR3 is TGTGCCAGTAGTATCCCCTCGGCAGGCGAATCGTACCAAGAGACCCAGTACTTC.